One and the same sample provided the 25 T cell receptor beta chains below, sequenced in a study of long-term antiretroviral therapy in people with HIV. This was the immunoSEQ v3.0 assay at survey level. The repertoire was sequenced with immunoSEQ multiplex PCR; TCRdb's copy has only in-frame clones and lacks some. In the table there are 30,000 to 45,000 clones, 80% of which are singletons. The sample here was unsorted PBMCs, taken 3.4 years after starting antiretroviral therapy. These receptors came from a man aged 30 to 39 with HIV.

CDR3 amino acids: CASSVGWGSYEQYF. CDR3 DNA sequence: TGTGCCAGCAGCGTAGGTTGGGGGTCCTACGAGCAGTACTTC. V gene TRBV9 combines with J gene TRBJ2-7; D may correspond to TRBD1 or TRBD2 (5 bases each). Per the germline V gene, CDR1 is SGDLS and CDR2 is YYNGEE. The CDR3 has 14 residues. Trimming left V 0 bases short and J 1 base short, with 8 bases between. The variable domain in full, with the rest retrieved from reference TRBV9 and TRBJ2-7, is DSGVTQTPKHLITATGQRVTLRCSPRSGDLSVYWYQQSLDQGLQFLIQYYNGEERAKGNILERFSAQQFPDLHSELNLSSLELGDSALYFCASSVGWGSYEQYFGPGTRLTVT.

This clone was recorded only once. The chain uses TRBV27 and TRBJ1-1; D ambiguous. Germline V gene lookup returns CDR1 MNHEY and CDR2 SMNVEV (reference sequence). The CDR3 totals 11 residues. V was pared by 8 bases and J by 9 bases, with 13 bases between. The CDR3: CASHASDQAFF. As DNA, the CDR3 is TGTGCCAGCCATGCTTCGGACCAAGCTTTCTTT.

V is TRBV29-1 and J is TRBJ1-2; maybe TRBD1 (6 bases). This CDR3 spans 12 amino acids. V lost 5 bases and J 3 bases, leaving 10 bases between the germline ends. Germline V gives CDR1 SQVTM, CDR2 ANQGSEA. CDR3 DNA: TGCAGCGTTACAGGGCCCTACTATGGCTACACCTTC. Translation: CSVTGPYYGYTF.

This chain's CDR3 is CASSPPTPLHNEQFF. As DNA, the CDR3 is TGTGCCAGCTCACCACCGACCCCACTACACAATGAGCAGTTCTTC. The V gene is TRBV18, the J gene TRBJ2-1; D is undetermined. Germline lookup yields CDR1 KGHSH and CDR2 LQKENI. Trimming shortened V by 0 bases and J by 5 bases, and 11 bases separated the two germline ends. CDR3 size: 15 residues.

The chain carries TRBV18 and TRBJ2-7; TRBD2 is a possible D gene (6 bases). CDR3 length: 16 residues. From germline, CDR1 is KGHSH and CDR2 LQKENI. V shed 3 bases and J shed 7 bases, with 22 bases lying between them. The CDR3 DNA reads TGTGCCAGCTCACCCCGAAACGCTCGCGGGGCGGGGGAGCAGTACTTC. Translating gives CASSPRNARGAGEQYF.

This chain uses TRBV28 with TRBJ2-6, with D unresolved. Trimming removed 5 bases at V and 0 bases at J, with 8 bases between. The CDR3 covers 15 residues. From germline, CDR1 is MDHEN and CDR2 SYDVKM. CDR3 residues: CASSPRLSGANVLTF. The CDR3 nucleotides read TGTGCCAGCAGTCCCCGTCTCTCTGGGGCCAACGTCCTGACTTTC.

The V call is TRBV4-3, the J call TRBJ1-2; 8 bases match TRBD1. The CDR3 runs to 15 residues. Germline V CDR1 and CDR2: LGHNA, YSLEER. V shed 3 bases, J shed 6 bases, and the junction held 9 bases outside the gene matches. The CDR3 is CASSQIDRGNDGYTF. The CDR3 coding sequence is TGCGCCAGCAGCCAGATTGACAGGGGTAATGATGGCTACACCTTC.

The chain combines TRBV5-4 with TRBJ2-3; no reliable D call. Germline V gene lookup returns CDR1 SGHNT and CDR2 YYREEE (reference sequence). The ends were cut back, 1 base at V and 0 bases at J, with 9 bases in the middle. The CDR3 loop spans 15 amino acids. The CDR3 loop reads CASSLLVSSTDTQYF. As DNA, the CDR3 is TGTGCCAGCAGCTTGCTAGTCAGTAGCACAGATACGCAGTATTTT. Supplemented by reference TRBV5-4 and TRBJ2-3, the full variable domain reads ETGVTQSPTHLIKTRGQQVTLRCSSQSGHNTVSWYQQALGQGPQFIFQYYREEENGRGNFPPRFSGLQFPNYSSELNVNALELDDSALYLCASSLLVSSTDTQYFGPGTRLTVL.

CDR3 bases: TGTGCCATCAGTGAGCGACAGGGGGCCGGGGCCAAAAACATTCAGTACTTC. This encodes CAISERQGAGAKNIQYF. The J gene is TRBJ2-4, the V gene TRBV10-3; 10 nucleotides agree with TRBD1. The trim removed 2 bases at V and 1 base at J, leaving 5 bases unmatched. From germline, CDR1 is ENHRY and CDR2 SYGVKD. The CDR3 has 17 amino acids.

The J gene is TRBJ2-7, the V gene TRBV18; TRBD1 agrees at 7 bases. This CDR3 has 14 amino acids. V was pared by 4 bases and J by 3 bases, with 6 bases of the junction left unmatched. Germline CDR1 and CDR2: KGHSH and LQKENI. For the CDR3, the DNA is TGTGCCAGCTCACACGGGGACAGTCACTACGAGCAGTACTTC. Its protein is CASSHGDSHYEQYF.

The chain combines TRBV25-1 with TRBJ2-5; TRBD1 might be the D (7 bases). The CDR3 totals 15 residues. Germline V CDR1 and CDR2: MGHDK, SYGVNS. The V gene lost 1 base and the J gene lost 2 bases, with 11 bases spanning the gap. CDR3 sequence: CASSEFRGVQETQYF. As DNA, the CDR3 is TGTGCCAGCAGTGAATTCAGGGGGGTGCAAGAGACCCAGTACTTC.

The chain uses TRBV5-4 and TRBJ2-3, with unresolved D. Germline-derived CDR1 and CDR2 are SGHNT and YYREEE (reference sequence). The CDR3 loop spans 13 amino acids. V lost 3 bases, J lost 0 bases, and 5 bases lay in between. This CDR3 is CASSSYSTDTQYF. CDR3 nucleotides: TGTGCCAGCAGCTCGTACAGCACAGATACGCAGTATTTT.

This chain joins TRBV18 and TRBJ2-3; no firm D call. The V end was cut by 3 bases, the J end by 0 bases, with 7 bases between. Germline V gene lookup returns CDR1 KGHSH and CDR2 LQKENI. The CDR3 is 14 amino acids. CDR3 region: CASSPIDSTDTQYF. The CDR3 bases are TGTGCCAGCTCACCCATTGACAGCACAGATACGCAGTATTTT.

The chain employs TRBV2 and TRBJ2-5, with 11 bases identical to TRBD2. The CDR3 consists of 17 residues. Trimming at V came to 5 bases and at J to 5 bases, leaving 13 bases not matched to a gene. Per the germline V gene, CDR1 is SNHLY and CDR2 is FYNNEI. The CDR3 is CASSINSGRGVLETQYF. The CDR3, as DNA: TGTGCCAGCAGTATCAATAGCGGGAGGGGTGTTCTTGAGACCCAGTACTTC.

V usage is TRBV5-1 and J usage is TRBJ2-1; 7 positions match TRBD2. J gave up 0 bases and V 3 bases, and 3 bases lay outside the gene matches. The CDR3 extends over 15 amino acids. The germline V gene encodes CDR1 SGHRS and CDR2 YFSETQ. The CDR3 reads CASSSSGSSYNEQFF. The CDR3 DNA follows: TGCGCCAGCAGCTCTAGCGGTTCCTCCTACAATGAGCAGTTCTTC.

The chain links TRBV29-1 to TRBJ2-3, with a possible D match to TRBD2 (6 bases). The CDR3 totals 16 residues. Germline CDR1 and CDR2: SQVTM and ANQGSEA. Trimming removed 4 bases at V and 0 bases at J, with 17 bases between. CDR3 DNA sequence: TGCAGCGTTGTCCGGTCTAGCGTTTCTAGCACAGATACGCAGTATTTT. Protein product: CSVVRSSVSSTDTQYF.

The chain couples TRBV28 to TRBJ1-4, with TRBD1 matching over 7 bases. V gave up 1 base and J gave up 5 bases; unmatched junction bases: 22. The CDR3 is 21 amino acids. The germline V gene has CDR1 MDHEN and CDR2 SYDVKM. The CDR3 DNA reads TGTGCCAGCAGTTTATTGCTCGGTGGAGGGAGAGTACAGGGGTCAAATGAAAAACTGTTTTTT. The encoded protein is CASSLLLGGGRVQGSNEKLFF.

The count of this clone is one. The CDR3 region is CASSQDGGKYNEQFF. The CDR3 DNA sequence: TGCGCCAGCAGCCAAGATGGCGGGAAATACAATGAGCAGTTCTTC. The gene calls are TRBV4-3 and TRBJ2-1; a possible D gene is TRBD2 (6 bases). V shed 0 bases and J shed 4 bases, with 10 bases lying between them. This CDR3 contains 15 residues. The germline CDR1 and CDR2 sequences are LGHNA and YSLEER.

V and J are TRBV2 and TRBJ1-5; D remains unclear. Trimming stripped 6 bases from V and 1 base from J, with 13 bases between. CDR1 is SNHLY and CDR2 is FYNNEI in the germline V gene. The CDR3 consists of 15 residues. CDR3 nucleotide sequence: TGTGCCAGCAGGACCGGGTTTGGGAGCAATCAGCCCCAGCATTTT. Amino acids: CASRTGFGSNQPQHF.

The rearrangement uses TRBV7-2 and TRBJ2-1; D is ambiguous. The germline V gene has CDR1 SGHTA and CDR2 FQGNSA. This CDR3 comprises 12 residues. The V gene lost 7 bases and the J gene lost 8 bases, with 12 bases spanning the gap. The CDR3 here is CASTPPPHEQFF. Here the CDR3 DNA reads TGTGCCAGCACCCCCCCGCCGCATGAGCAGTTCTTC. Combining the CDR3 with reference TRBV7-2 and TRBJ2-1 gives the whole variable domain GAGVSQSPSNKVTEKGKDVELRCDPISGHTALYWYRQSLGQGLEFLIYFQGNSAPDKSGLPSDRFSAERTGGSVSTLTIQRTQQEDSAVYLCASTPPPHEQFFGPGTRLTVL.

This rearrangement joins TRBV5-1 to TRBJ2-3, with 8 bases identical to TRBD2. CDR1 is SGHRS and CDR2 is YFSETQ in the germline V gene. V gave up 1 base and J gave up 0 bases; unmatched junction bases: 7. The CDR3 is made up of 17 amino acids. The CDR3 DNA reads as TGCGCCAGCAGCTTGACTAGCGGTTCTTCTAGCACAGATACGCAGTATTTT. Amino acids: CASSLTSGSSSTDTQYF.

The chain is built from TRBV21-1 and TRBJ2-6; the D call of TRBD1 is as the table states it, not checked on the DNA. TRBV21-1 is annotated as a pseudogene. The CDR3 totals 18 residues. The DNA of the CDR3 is TGTGCCAGCAGCAATCGAGGGACAAGGGGGTCTGGGGCCAACGTCCTGACTTTC. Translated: CASSNRGTRGSGANVLTF.

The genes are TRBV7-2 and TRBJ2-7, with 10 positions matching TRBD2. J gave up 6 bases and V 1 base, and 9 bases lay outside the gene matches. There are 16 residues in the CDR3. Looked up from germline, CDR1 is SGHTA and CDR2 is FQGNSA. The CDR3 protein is CASSLGPGLARGEQYF. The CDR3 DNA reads TGTGCCAGCAGCTTAGGACCGGGACTAGCGCGAGGCGAGCAGTACTTC.

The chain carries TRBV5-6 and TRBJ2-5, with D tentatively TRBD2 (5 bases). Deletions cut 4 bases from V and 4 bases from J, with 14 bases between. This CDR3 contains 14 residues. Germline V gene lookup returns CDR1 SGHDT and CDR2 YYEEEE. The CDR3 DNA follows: TGTGCCAGCAGCGGACGAGGGATCCCAGAGACCCAGTACTTC. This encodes CASSGRGIPETQYF.

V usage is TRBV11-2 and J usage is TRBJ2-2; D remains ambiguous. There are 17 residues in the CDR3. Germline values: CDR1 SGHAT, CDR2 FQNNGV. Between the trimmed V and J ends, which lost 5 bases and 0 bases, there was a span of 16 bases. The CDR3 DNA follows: TGTGCCAGCAGCCCAAGTTTAGGGTGGGCGAACACCGGGGAGCTGTTTTTT. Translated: CASSPSLGWANTGELFF. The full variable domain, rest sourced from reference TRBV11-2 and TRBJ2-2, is EAGVAQSPRYKIIEKRQSVAFWCNPISGHATLYWYQQILGQGPKLLIQFQNNGVVDDSQLPKDRFSAERLKGVDSTLKIQPAKLEDSAVYLCASSPSLGWANTGELFFGEGSRLTVL.